Included here is one T cell receptor (beta chain) sequence, with context. Antigen specificity is unknown. The time point: week 35, safety follow-up. What each vaccine dose contained was 300 ug of mutant IDH1 20-mer peptide, accompanied by topical imiquimod. The study gave patients eight vaccinations in weeks 1, 3, 5, 7, 11, 15, 19, 23. Generated by immunoSEQ multiplex PCR, the TCRdb table keeps only in-frame clones and is missing some. Of about 56,000 clones in the sample, less than 90% are singletons; the top ten hold 1.5% to 2%. These data are taken from a study of a mutant IDH1 vaccine in newly diagnosed glioma. Background on the study: Averaging roughly 40 years of age, treated patients were approximately 62% male and approximately 40% female. Earlier care involved radiotherapy, temozolomide, or both, and the majority received both.

The CDR3 length is 13 residues. Germline V gene sequence: CDR1 SGHNT, CDR2 YYREEE (reference sequence). Trimming took 4 bases from V and 4 from J; bases not matched to a gene: 3. The sample was PBMCs, taken from a glioma patient whose treatment included an IDH1 peptide vaccine. This rearrangement joins TRBV5-4 to TRBJ1-2; 8 bases map to TRBD1. The source is a man in his forties with glioma. The CDR3 DNA reads as TGTGCCAGCAGCGCAGGACAGGGCTATGGCTACACCTTC. Protein sequence: CASSAGQGYGYTF.